Listed here are 9 T cell receptor beta chains from one sample, sequenced in a study of blood T cell repertoires in COVID-19. Assay used: immunoSEQ multiplex PCR; TCRdb lists only in-frame clones, some missing. The sample yields around 100,000 clones, approximately 89% seen once. Sequenced: peripheral blood. The source of these receptors is a human donor with acute or convalescent COVID-19. The donor label of this sample is uncertain.

The CDR3 DNA reads TGTGCCAGCAGTTCCCCCTACGGCGGGGAAAAAACTGAAGCTTTCTTT. It yields the protein CASSSPYGGEKTEAFF. The chain combines TRBV28 with TRBJ1-1; D is uncertain. The CDR3 consists of 16 residues. The V gene's germline CDR1 is MDHEN and CDR2 SYDVKM. Trimming pared 4 bases from V and 5 bases from J, leaving 20 bases between.

The J gene is TRBJ2-5, the V gene TRBV4-2; 14 bases are a match to TRBD2. Unmatched junction bases numbered 14, after V lost 5 bases and J lost 3 bases. The CDR3 extends over 19 amino acids. CDR1 and CDR2 from the germline V gene are LGHNA and YNFKEQ. The CDR3: CASSTHQTSGGAGEETQYF. The CDR3 nucleotides are TGTGCCAGCAGCACCCACCAGACTAGCGGGGGGGCTGGCGAAGAGACCCAGTACTTC.

J is TRBJ2-2 and V is TRBV2; 9 nucleotides agree with TRBD1. The V segment lost 5 bases and the J segment 0 bases; nucleotides outside the gene matches: 1. The CDR3 is 15 residues long. Germline V gene sequence: CDR1 SNHLY, CDR2 FYNNEI. CDR3 amino acids: CASSRTGANTGELFF. The CDR3 region has the DNA TGTGCCAGCAGTAGGACAGGGGCGAACACCGGGGAGCTGTTTTTT.

The chain is built from TRBV12-3 or TRBV12-4 and TRBJ2-2; TRBD1 is a possible D gene (6 bases). The CDR3 has 13 residues. The germline V and J ends were trimmed by 5 bases and 6 bases, with 10 bases remaining between them. The CDR3 protein is CASSLQGAGELFF. The CDR3 nucleotides read TGTGCCAGCAGTCTACAGGGCGCCGGGGAGCTGTTTTTT.

J is TRBJ1-2 and V is TRBV28; unclear D gene. The CDR3 runs 12 residues. V lost 6 bases and J lost 6, with 11 bases in between. The germline gives CDR1 MDHEN, CDR2 SYDVKM. The CDR3 coding sequence is TGTGCCAGCAGACTGGAGGACGATGGCTACACCTTC. It is translated as CASRLEDDGYTF.

The chain uses TRBV2 and TRBJ2-7, with 7 bases aligning to TRBD1. CDR1 SNHLY and CDR2 FYNNEI come from the germline V gene. V trimming: 4 bases; J trimming: 2 bases; junction bases outside the gene matches: 5. The CDR3 is 14 amino acids. The CDR3 sequence: CASSGQGRTYEQYF. The CDR3 nucleotides read TGTGCCAGCAGTGGACAGGGTCGGACCTACGAGCAGTACTTC.

The chain couples TRBV10-3 to TRBJ2-7; 7 bases match TRBD2. Trimming removed 4 bases from V and 4 bases from J; junction bases left unmatched: 13. The CDR3 runs 16 residues. Germline loops: CDR1 ENHRY, CDR2 SYGVKD. CDR3 nucleotides: TGTGCCATCAGTGGCTCCGGGACTAATCTCCGTTACGAGCAGTACTTC. As protein: CAISGSGTNLRYEQYF.

V is TRBV24-1 and J is TRBJ1-5, with 11 bases fitting TRBD1. The germline V gene has CDR1 KGHDR and CDR2 SFDVKD. The CDR3 has 16 residues. The junction had 7 bases not matched to a gene; V was cut back by 3 bases and J by 7 bases. For the CDR3, the DNA is TGTGCCACCAGTGATAACCGGGACAGGGGGGGACAGCCCCAGCATTTT. Translation gives CATSDNRDRGGQPQHF.

The genes are TRBV18 and TRBJ1-5, with 8 positions matching TRBD1. The V gene's germline CDR1 is KGHSH and CDR2 LQKENI. This CDR3 is 15 amino acids long. The trim removed 5 bases at V and 6 bases at J, leaving 9 bases unmatched. CDR3 loop: CASSEGTGGTQPQHF. In DNA, the CDR3 is TGTGCCAGCTCAGAGGGGACAGGTGGTACTCAGCCCCAGCATTTT.